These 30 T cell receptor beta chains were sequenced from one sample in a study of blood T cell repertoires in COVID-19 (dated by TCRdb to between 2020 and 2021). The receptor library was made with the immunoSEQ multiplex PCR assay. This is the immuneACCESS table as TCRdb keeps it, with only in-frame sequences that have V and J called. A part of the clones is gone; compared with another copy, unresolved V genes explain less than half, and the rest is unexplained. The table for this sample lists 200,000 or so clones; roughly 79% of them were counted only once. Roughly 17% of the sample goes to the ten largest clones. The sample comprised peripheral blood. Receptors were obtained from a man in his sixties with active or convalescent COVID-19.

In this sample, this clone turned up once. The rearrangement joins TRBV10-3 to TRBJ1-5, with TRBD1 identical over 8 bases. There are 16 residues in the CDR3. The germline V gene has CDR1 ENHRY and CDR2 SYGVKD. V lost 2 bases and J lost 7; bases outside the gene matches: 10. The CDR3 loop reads CAISEPGQGVGQPQHF. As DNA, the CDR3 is TGTGCCATCAGTGAGCCTGGACAGGGAGTAGGGCAGCCCCAGCATTTT.

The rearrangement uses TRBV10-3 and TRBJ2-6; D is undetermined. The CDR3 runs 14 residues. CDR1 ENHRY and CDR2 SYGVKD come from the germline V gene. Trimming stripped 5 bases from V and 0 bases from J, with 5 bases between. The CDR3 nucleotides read TGTGCCATCAGTCTGAGCTCTGGGGCCAACGTCCTGACTTTC. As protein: CAISLSSGANVLTF.

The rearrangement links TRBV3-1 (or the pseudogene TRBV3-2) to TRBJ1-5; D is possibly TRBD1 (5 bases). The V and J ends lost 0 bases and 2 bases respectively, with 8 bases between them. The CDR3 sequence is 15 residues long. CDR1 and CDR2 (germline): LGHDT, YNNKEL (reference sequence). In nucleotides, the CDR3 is TGTGCCAGCAGCCAAGAATGGGGGGGCAATCAGCCCCAGCATTTT. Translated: CASSQEWGGNQPQHF.

CDR3 nucleotides: TGCGCCAGCAGCTTGGGGTGGGACAGGCCGATGAACACTGAAGCTTTCTTT. It specifies CASSLGWDRPMNTEAFF. The chain couples TRBV5-1 to TRBJ1-1; 8 bases fit TRBD1. The CDR3 has 17 amino acids. CDR1 and CDR2 from the germline V gene are SGHRS and YFSETQ. Trimming cost V 0 bases and J 0 bases; bases outside gene matches: 7.

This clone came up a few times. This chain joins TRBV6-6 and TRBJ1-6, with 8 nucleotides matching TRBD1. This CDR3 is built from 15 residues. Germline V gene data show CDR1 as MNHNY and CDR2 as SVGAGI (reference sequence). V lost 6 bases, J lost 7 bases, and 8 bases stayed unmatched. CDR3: CASSAQGALNSPLHF. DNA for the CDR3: TGTGCCAGCAGCGCCCAGGGGGCGCTAAATTCACCCCTCCACTTT.

Here the CDR3 reads CASGAGRLETGTQYF. The CDR3 coding sequence is TGTGCCAGCGGCGCCGGGAGGTTAGAGACGGGTACGCAGTATTTT. V gene TRBV25-1 combines with J gene TRBJ2-3; 7 nucleotides line up with TRBD2. The V gene end was trimmed by 8 bases and the J gene end by 8 bases; junction bases not matched to a gene: 16. CDR3 size: 15 residues. From germline, CDR1 is MGHDK and CDR2 SYGVNS.

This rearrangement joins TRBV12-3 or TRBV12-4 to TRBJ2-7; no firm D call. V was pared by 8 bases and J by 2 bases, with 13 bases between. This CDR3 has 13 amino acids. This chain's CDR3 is CASCSNPTYEQYF. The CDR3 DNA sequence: TGTGCCAGCTGTTCAAACCCTACCTACGAGCAGTACTTC.

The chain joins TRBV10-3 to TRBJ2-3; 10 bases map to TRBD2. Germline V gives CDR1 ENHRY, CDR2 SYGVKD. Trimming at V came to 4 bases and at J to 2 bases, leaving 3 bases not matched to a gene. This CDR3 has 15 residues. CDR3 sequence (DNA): TGTGCCATCAGTGGGACTAGCGGCTACACAGATACGCAGTATTTT. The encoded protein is CAISGTSGYTDTQYF.

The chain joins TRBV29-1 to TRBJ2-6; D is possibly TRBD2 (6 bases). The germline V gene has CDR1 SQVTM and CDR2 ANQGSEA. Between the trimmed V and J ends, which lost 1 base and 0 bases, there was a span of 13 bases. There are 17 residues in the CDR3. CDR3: CSVEVRRRDSGANVLTF. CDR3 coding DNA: TGCAGCGTTGAAGTACGGAGGCGGGACTCTGGGGCCAACGTCCTGACTTTC.

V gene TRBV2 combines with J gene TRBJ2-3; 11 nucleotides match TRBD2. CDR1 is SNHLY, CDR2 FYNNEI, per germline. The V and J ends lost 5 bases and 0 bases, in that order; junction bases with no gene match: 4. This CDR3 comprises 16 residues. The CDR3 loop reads CASSSRTSGSTDTQYF. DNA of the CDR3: TGTGCCAGCAGTTCTCGGACTAGCGGGAGCACAGATACGCAGTATTTT.

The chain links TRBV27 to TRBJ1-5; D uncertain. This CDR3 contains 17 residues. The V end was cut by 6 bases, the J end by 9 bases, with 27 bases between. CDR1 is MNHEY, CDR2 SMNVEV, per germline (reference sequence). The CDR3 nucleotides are TGTGCCAGCAGCTCCACCGTGGCAGGCCCCCGCCTGTGGCCCCAGCATTTT. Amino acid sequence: CASSSTVAGPRLWPQHF.

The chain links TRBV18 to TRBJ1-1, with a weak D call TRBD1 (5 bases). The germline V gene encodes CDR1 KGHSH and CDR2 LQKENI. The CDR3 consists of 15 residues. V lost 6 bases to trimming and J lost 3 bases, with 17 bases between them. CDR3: CASSQRGRSDTEAFF. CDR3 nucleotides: TGTGCCAGCTCTCAGCGGGGACGGTCGGACACTGAAGCTTTCTTT.

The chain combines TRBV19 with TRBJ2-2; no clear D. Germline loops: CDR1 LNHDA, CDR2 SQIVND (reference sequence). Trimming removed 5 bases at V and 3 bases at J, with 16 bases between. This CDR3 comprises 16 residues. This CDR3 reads CASSLLTLLDTGELFF. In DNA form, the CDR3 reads TGTGCCAGTAGTCTCCTAACTTTATTGGACACCGGGGAGCTGTTTTTT.

Here the CDR3 DNA reads TGTGCCAGCAGCCGCGACAGGGGAACTCAGCCCCAGCATTTT. This codes for CASSRDRGTQPQHF. V usage is TRBV7-9 and J usage is TRBJ1-5; 8 nucleotides match TRBD1. The CDR3 is made up of 14 amino acids. Per the germline V gene, CDR1 is SEHNR and CDR2 is FQNEAQ (reference sequence). V dropped 5 bases and J dropped 6; count of bases not matched to a gene: 6. The entire variable domain, with the rest obtained from reference TRBV7-9 and TRBJ1-5, is as follows: DTGVSQNPRHKITKRGQNVTFRCDPISEHNRLYWYRQTLGQGPEFLTYFQNEAQLEKSRLLSDRFSAERPKGSFSTLEIQRTEQGDSAMYLCASSRDRGTQPQHFGDGTRLSIL.

CDR3 amino acids: CASSQDYRETQYF. The CDR3 nucleotides read TGCGCCAGCAGCCAAGATTACAGGGAGACCCAGTACTTC. The chain recombines TRBV4-3 with TRBJ2-5; perhaps TRBD1 as D (5 bases). The CDR3 is 13 residues long. Germline V gene lookup returns CDR1 LGHNA and CDR2 YSLEER. The ends were cut back, 0 bases at V and 5 bases at J, with 7 bases in the middle.

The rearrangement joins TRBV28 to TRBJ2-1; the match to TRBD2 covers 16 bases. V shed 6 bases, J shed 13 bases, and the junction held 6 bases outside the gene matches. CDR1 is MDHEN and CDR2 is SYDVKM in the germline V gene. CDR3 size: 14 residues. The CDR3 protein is CASRPGLAGGIQFF. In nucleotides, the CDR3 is TGTGCCAGCAGACCGGGACTAGCGGGAGGGATCCAGTTCTTC.

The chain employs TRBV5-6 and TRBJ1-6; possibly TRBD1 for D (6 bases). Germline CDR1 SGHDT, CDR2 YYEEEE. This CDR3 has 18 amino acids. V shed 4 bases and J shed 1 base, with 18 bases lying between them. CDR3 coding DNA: TGTGCCAGCAGCGAGACAGGAGTGGATGGTTCCTATAATTCACCCCTCCACTTT. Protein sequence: CASSETGVDGSYNSPLHF.

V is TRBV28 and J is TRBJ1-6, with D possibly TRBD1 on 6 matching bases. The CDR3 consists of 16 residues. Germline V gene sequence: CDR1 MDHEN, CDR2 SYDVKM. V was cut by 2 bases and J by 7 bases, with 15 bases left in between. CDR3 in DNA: TGTGCCAGCAGTTTACCTTCCCAGGGGTGGAATTCACCCCTCCACTTT. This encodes CASSLPSQGWNSPLHF.

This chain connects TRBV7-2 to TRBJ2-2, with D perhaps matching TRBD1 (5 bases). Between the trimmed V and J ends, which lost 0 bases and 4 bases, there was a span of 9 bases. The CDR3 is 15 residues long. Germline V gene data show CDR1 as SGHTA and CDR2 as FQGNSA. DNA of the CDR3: TGTGCCAGCAGCTTAGCGCGGACACCCACCGGGGAGCTGTTTTTT. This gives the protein CASSLARTPTGELFF.

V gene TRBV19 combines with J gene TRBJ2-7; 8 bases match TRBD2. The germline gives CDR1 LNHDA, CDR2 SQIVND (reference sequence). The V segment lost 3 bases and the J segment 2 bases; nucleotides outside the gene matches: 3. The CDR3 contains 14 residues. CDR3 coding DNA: TGTGCCAGTAGTATGTTGCGGGGGGCCTACGAGCAGTACTTC. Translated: CASSMLRGAYEQYF.

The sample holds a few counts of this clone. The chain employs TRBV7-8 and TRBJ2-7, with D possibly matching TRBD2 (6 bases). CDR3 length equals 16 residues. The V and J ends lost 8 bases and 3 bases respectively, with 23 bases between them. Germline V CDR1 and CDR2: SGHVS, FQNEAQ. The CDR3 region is CASLGGAESPLYEQYF. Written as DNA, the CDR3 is TGTGCCAGCCTCGGGGGTGCCGAAAGCCCCCTCTACGAGCAGTACTTC.

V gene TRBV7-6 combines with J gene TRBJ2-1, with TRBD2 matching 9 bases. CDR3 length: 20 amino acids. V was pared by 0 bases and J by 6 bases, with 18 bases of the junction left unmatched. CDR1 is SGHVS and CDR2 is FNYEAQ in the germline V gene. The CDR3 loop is CASSLAPPPRAGGTSNEQFF. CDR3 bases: TGTGCCAGCAGCTTAGCGCCCCCCCCTAGAGCGGGAGGAACCTCCAATGAGCAGTTCTTC.

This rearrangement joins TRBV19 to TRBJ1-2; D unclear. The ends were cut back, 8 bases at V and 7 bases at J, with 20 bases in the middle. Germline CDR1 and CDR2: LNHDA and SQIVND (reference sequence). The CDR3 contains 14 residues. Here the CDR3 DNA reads TGTGCCAGTCAGCCCCTCGGGGAGCCCATTGGCTACACCTTC. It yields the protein CASQPLGEPIGYTF. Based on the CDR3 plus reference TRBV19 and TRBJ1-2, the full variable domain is DGGITQSPKYLFRKEGQNVTLSCEQNLNHDAMYWYRQDPGQGLRLIYYSQIVNDFQKGDIAEGYSVSREKKESFPLTVTSAQKNPTAFYLCASQPLGEPIGYTFGSGTRLTVV.

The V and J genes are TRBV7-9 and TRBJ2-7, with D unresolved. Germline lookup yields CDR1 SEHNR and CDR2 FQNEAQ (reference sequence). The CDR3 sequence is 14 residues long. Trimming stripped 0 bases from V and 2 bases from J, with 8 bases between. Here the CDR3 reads CASSLAPLPYEQYF. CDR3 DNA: TGTGCCAGCAGCTTAGCCCCCCTCCCCTACGAGCAGTACTTC. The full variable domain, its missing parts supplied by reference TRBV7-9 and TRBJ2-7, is DTGVSQNPRHKITKRGQNVTFRCDPISEHNRLYWYRQTLGQGPEFLTYFQNEAQLEKSRLLSDRFSAERPKGSFSTLEIQRTEQGDSAMYLCASSLAPLPYEQYFGPGTRLTVT.

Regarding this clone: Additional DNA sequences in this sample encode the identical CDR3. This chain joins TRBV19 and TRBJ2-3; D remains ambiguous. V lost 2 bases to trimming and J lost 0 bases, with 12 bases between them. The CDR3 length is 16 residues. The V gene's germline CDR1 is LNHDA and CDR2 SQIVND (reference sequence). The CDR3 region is CASSITGARSTDTQYF. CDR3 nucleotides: TGTGCCAGTAGTATAACTGGCGCCAGGAGCACAGATACGCAGTATTTT.

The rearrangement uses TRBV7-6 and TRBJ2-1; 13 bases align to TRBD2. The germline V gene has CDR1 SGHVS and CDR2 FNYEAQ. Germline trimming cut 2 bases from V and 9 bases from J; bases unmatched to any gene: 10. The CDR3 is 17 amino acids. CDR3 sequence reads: CASSLTGRTSGRGEQFF. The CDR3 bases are TGTGCCAGCAGCTTAACGGGGAGGACTAGCGGGAGAGGTGAGCAGTTCTTC. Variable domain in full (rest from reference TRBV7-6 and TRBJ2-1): GAGVSQSPRYKVTKRGQDVALRCDPISGHVSLYWYRQALGQGPEFLTYFNYEAQQDKSGLPNDRFSAERPEGSISTLTIQRTEQRDSAMYRCASSLTGRTSGRGEQFFGPGTRLTVL.

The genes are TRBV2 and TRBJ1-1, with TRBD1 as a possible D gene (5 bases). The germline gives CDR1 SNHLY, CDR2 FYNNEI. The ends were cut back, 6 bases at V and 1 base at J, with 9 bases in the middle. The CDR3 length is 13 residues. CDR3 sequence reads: CASRPQGNTEAFF. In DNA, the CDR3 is TGTGCCAGCAGACCCCAGGGGAACACTGAAGCTTTCTTT.

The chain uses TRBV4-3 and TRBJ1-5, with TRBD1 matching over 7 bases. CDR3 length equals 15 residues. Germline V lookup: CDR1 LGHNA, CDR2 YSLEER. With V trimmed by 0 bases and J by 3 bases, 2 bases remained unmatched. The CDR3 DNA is TGCGCCAGCAGCCAAGAAAAGGGGGCCAATCAGCCCCAGCATTTT. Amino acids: CASSQEKGANQPQHF.

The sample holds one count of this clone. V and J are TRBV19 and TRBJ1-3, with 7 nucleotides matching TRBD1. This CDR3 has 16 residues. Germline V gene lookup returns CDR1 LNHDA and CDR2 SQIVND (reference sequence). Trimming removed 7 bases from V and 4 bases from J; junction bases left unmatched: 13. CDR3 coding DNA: TGTGCCAGTACCCCTATTCCGACAGGGCACGGAAACACCATATATTTT. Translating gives CASTPIPTGHGNTIYF.

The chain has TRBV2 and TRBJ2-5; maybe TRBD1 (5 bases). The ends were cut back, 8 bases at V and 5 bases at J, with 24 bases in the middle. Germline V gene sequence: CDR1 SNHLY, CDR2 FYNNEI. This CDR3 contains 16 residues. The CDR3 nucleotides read TGTGCCAGCGGCAGGGCCGCTGACTTTCCGAGGGAGACCCAGTACTTC. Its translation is CASGRAADFPRETQYF.